The 15 T cell receptor beta chains listed next were all sequenced from one sample in a study of T cells after yellow fever vaccination. TCRdb redid the calling of the 5' RACE reads with MiXCR, one entry per CDR3 protein. This sample yields a few hundred thousand distinct CDR3 sequences, of which 6.5% to 8.5% are seen a single time; 0.85% belongs to the top ten. Specimen: CD4+ T cells sorted from PBMCs, collected 15 days after the yellow fever booster vaccination. The receptors were gathered from a man aged 25-45 years who received the YFV17D yellow fever vaccine.

V is TRBV7-2 and J is TRBJ2-7, with a weak D call TRBD2 (7 bases). Germline lookup yields CDR1 SGHTA and CDR2 FQGNSA. V was trimmed by 1 base and J by 1 base, leaving 11 bases between them. This CDR3 has 15 amino acids. CDR3 sequence: CASSLGGGQSYEQYF. CDR3 DNA sequence: TGTGCCAGCAGCTTAGGGGGGGGACAATCCTACGAGCAGTACTTC.

This sequence joins TRBV11-2 and TRBJ2-1, with TRBD2 matching 7 bases. Germline V gene sequence: CDR1 SGHAT, CDR2 FQNNGV. The junction had 6 bases not matched to a gene; V was cut back by 1 base and J by 9 bases. The CDR3 runs to 14 residues. The CDR3 loop reads CASSLVVGGREQFF. The CDR3 nucleotides are TGTGCCAGCAGCTTAGTCGTGGGAGGGCGTGAGCAGTTCTTC.

The CDR3 DNA follows: TGCGCCAGCAGCTCCCAGGGGAACTTCGGAAACACCATATATTTT. Protein: CASSSQGNFGNTIYF. The chain links TRBV5-1 to TRBJ1-3, with D perhaps matching TRBD1 (6 bases). The CDR3 is made up of 15 amino acids. The V end lost 3 bases, the J end lost 4 bases, and 14 bases lay between the germline ends. Looked up from germline, CDR1 is SGHRS and CDR2 is YFSETQ.

This clonotype came up many times. This sequence joins TRBV5-1 and TRBJ2-3; 9 bases fit TRBD1. Germline lookup yields CDR1 SGHRS and CDR2 YFSETQ. This CDR3 region has 16 residues. V trimming: 3 bases; J trimming: 5 bases; junction bases outside the gene matches: 10. The CDR3 nucleotides are TGCGCCAGCAGCTCGCTGTGGACAGGGGTACAAGATACGCAGTATTTT. It codes for CASSSLWTGVQDTQYF.

This clonotype has ten or more counts. The CDR3 sequence is CASSDSGANVLTF. CDR3 coding DNA: TGTGCCAGCAGCGACTCTGGGGCCAACGTCCTGACTTTC. The gene calls are TRBV7-9 and TRBJ2-6, with unresolved D. CDR3 size: 13 residues. Germline V gives CDR1 SEHNR, CDR2 FQNEAQ (reference sequence). Between the trimmed V and J ends, which lost 5 bases and 0 bases, there was a span of 2 bases.

This clonotype was observed a few times. The gene calls are TRBV19 and TRBJ2-7, with D possibly matching TRBD1 (6 bases). Germline loops: CDR1 LNHDA, CDR2 SQIVND (reference sequence). Deletions cut 5 bases from V and 0 bases from J, with 11 bases between. This CDR3 has 14 amino acids. The CDR3 loop is CASSFTGTSYEQYF. CDR3 in DNA: TGTGCCAGTAGTTTCACAGGGACCTCCTACGAGCAGTACTTC.

This clonotype has more than one count but fewer than ten. This chain links TRBV28 with TRBJ2-7; D is unresolved. V gave up 9 bases and J gave up 1 base, with 10 bases separating them. The CDR3 totals 12 residues. Germline CDR1 MDHEN, CDR2 SYDVKM. The DNA for the CDR3 is TGTGCCAGTAGGACGGCTTCCTACGAGCAGTACTTC. It yields the protein CASRTASYEQYF. Full variable domain (rest looked up from reference TRBV28 and TRBJ2-7): DVKVTQSSRYLVKRTGEKVFLECVQDMDHENMFWYRQDPGLGLRLIYFSYDVKMKEKGDIPEGYSVSREKKERFSLILESASTNQTSMYLCASRTASYEQYFGPGTRLTVT.

This clonotype came up many times. The chain recombines TRBV5-1 with TRBJ2-3; 9 bases agree with TRBD2. The CDR3 has 13 amino acids. Unmatched junction bases numbered 3, after V lost 4 bases and J lost 6 bases. The germline V gene has CDR1 SGHRS and CDR2 YFSETQ. The CDR3 is CASSGGLADTQYF. The CDR3 bases are TGCGCCAGCAGCGGGGGACTAGCCGATACGCAGTATTTT. The variable domain in full, with the rest retrieved from reference TRBV5-1 and TRBJ2-3, is KAGVTQTPRYLIKTRGQQVTLSCSPISGHRSVSWYQQTPGQGLQFLFEYFSETQRNKGNFPGRFSGRQFSNSRSEMNVSTLELGDSALYLCASSGGLADTQYFGPGTRLTVL.

This clonotype was found a few times. This chain connects TRBV27 to TRBJ2-7, with 12 bases matching TRBD2. Germline CDR1 is MNHEY and CDR2 is SMNVEV (reference sequence). After removal of 5 bases from V and 7 bases from J, the junction contained 9 bases not matched to a gene. The length of the CDR3 is 15 residues. The CDR3 sequence is CASSIASGRAGEQYF. In DNA form, the CDR3 reads TGTGCCAGCAGTATCGCTAGCGGGAGGGCCGGAGAGCAGTACTTC.

V usage is TRBV6-1 and J usage is TRBJ1-2; tentatively, D is TRBD1 (6 bases). Germline V lookup: CDR1 MNHNS, CDR2 SASEGT. The CDR3 consists of 14 residues. Trimming cost V 2 bases and J 7 bases, with 14 bases left between them. The CDR3 bases are TGTGCCAGCAGTGAAAGGGCAGGGGAAAGTGGCTACACCTTC. Translation gives CASSERAGESGYTF.

This clonotype was recorded at least ten times. This chain uses TRBV7-2 with TRBJ2-5; no definite D call. This CDR3 spans 14 amino acids. Trimming removed 5 bases from V and 5 bases from J, with 15 bases in between. Germline-derived CDR1 and CDR2 are SGHTA and FQGNSA. The CDR3 DNA follows: TGTGCCAGCAGCCCCAGCCCGGTTCGGGAGACCCAGTACTTC. Amino acid sequence: CASSPSPVRETQYF. Filled out from reference TRBV7-2 and TRBJ2-5, the complete variable domain reads GAGVSQSPSNKVTEKGKDVELRCDPISGHTALYWYRQSLGQGLEFLIYFQGNSAPDKSGLPSDRFSAERTGGSVSTLTIQRTQQEDSAVYLCASSPSPVRETQYFGPGTRLLVL.

This clonotype was recorded at least ten times. The rearrangement uses TRBV7-2 and TRBJ1-1, with a possible D match to TRBD1 (6 bases). The germline V gene has CDR1 SGHTA and CDR2 FQGNSA. The CDR3 covers 14 residues. V gave up 5 bases and J gave up 4 bases, with 14 bases separating them. The DNA of the CDR3 is TGTGCCAGCAGCGTACAAGGGGGGGGCACTGAAGCTTTCTTT. It specifies CASSVQGGGTEAFF.

This clonotype was seen many times. The V and J genes are TRBV5-1 and TRBJ1-1; D not resolved. V dropped 2 bases and J dropped 4 bases, with 9 bases sitting between them. The CDR3 has 13 residues. CDR1 is SGHRS and CDR2 is YFSETQ in the germline V gene. The CDR3 sequence is CASSFQEGTEAFF. The DNA of the CDR3 is TGCGCCAGCAGCTTTCAAGAAGGCACTGAAGCTTTCTTT.

At least ten counts were recorded for this clonotype. The chain has TRBV7-6 and TRBJ1-1, with D possibly being TRBD1 (6 bases). The CDR3 covers 13 residues. Per the germline V gene, CDR1 is SGHVS and CDR2 is FNYEAQ. Deletions cut 6 bases from V and 11 bases from J, with 19 bases between. The CDR3 DNA follows: TGTGCCAGCAGGCTGACAGGCGGACTAACGGCTTTCTTT. It yields the protein CASRLTGGLTAFF.

This clonotype was picked up many times. CDR3 loop: CAISEIQREGNEQFF. The DNA for the CDR3 is TGTGCCATCAGTGAGATCCAGCGGGAGGGTAATGAGCAGTTCTTC. The V call is TRBV10-3, the J call TRBJ2-1; 10 positions agree with TRBD2. Looked up from germline, CDR1 is ENHRY and CDR2 is SYGVKD. The CDR3 is 15 residues long. V lost 2 bases and J lost 7; bases outside the gene matches: 5.